This T cell receptor (beta chain) was observed in a study of blood T cell repertoires in COVID-19. Whole-study context: Samples representing acute and convalescent COVID-19 were sourced from the United States, Italy and Spain. From T cells, B-cell-depleted T cells, or PBMCs came the material, which was cDNA or gDNA.

Per the authors' pipeline: Amplification of reference gene primers provided the estimated nucleated cell counts. Assay used: immunoSEQ multiplex PCR; TCRdb lists only in-frame clones, some missing. D and trimming were read from the DNA, whereas the V and J calls and clone size are those reported in that table. Altogether 150,000 or so clones are present, roughly 90% being singletons, with the ten largest covering 2% to 2.5%. Germline CDR1 is SNHLY and CDR2 is FYNNEI. This CDR3 has 16 amino acids. V was clipped by 5 bases and J by 4 bases, with 20 bases between them. This clone was recorded only once. The gene calls are TRBV2 and TRBJ2-5, with D possibly TRBD2 on 5 matching bases. The sequenced sample was peripheral blood. This clonotype originated in a human donor in a cohort sampled during active COVID-19. Here the CDR3 reads CASSRGAARGSETQYF. The CDR3 bases are TGTGCCAGCAGTCGGGGAGCGGCTAGAGGGTCAGAGACCCAGTACTTC. Looking up the rest from reference TRBV2 and TRBJ2-5 gives the full variable domain: EPEVTQTPSHQVTQMGQEVILRCVPISNHLYFYWYRQILGQKVEFLVSFYNNEISEKSEIFDDQFSVERPDGSNFTLKIRSTKLEDSAMYFCASSRGAARGSETQYFGPGTRLLVL.